The 17 T cell receptor beta chains given below trace back to one sample, sequenced in a study of human T cells and chemical hapten exposure. Stated treatment: therapeutic diphenylcyclopropenone sensitization with weekly scalp DPC. Attachment of unique molecular identifiers to individual cDNA molecules was performed in the library. From the reads, TCRdb called clonotypes with MiXCR, one entry per CDR3 protein. The table lists fewer than 350 distinct CDR3 sequences, 40% to 50% of them singletons, with approximately 10% in the top ten. Source: whole blood, taken before DPC sensitization or 2, 6, or about 24 weeks after (not recorded which). These receptors were collected from an adult with alopecia areata. Some clones in this sample may be carry-over from other donors' samples. This table probably holds off-target reads from a library built for another chain.

The chain employs TRBV12-3 or TRBV12-4 and TRBJ1-1; possible D gene TRBD1, 6 bases. The CDR3 length is 15 residues. The V gene lost 2 bases and the J gene lost 2 bases, with 12 bases spanning the gap. The CDR3 reads CASSLRGGPNTEAFF. CDR3 DNA sequence: TGTGCCAGCAGTTTAAGGGGGGGACCCAACACTGAAGCTTTCTTT.

The rearrangement uses TRBV30 and TRBJ2-2, with TRBD1 identical over 10 bases. V shed 2 bases, J shed 6 bases, and the junction held 6 bases outside the gene matches. CDR1 is GTSNPN and CDR2 is SVGIG in the germline V gene (reference sequence). This CDR3 has 15 amino acids. The CDR3 nucleotides read TGTGCCTGGAGTCCCCGAGGGACAGGGGCCGGGGAGCTGTTTTTT. Protein: CAWSPRGTGAGELFF.

The table lists this clonotype with a few counts. The chain's CDR3 is CSATTGTVTDTQYF. CDR3 nucleotides: TGCAGTGCTACCACTGGGACCGTCACAGATACGCAGTATTTT. The rearrangement uses TRBV20-1 and TRBJ2-3; tentatively, D is TRBD1 or TRBD2 (5 bases each). The length of the CDR3 is 14 residues. CDR1 and CDR2 from the germline V gene are DFQATT and SNEGSKA (reference sequence). Trimming took off 4 bases at V and 2 bases at J, with 13 bases between the two ends.

The V call is TRBV10-3, the J call TRBJ2-1, with TRBD2 matching 11 bases. Trimming cost V 3 bases and J 3 bases; bases outside gene matches: 4. There are 16 residues in the CDR3. Germline V gene sequence: CDR1 ENHRY, CDR2 SYGVKD. CDR3 residues: CAISDSTSGVYNEQFF. CDR3 in DNA: TGTGCCATCAGTGATTCGACTAGCGGGGTCTACAATGAGCAGTTCTTC.

V and J are TRBV19 and TRBJ2-3, with 9 bases fitting TRBD1. Germline lookup yields CDR1 LNHDA and CDR2 SQIVND (reference sequence). The CDR3 is 15 residues long. After removal of 5 bases from V and 3 bases from J, the junction contained 6 bases not matched to a gene. CDR3 coding DNA: TGTGCCAGTAGTTTCCGGGACAGGGAAACAGATACGCAGTATTTT. It yields the protein CASSFRDRETDTQYF.

This chain connects TRBV19 to TRBJ2-7, with 8 bases matching TRBD1. V lost 10 bases to trimming and J lost 5 bases; unmatched junction nucleotides: 13. The V gene's germline CDR1 is LNHDA and CDR2 SQIVND (reference sequence). CDR3 length: 14 residues. The CDR3 coding sequence is TGTGCCACCTCACGGACAGGGATCAACCACGAGCAGTACTTC. This translates into CATSRTGINHEQYF. The full variable domain, in which reference TRBV19 and TRBJ2-7 provide the parts outside the CDR3, is DGGITQSPKYLFRKEGQNVTLSCEQNLNHDAMYWYRQDPGQGLRLIYYSQIVNDFQKGDIAEGYSVSREKKESFPLTVTSAQKNPTAFYLCATSRTGINHEQYFGPGTRLTVT.

This clonotype was found a few times. This chain joins TRBV2 and TRBJ2-7, with 16 bases fitting TRBD2. Germline values: CDR1 SNHLY, CDR2 FYNNEI. With V trimmed by 3 bases and J by 4 bases, 3 bases remained unmatched. CDR3 length: 16 amino acids. The CDR3: CASSEGTSGRGYEQYF. The CDR3, as DNA: TGTGCCAGCAGTGAGGGGACTAGCGGGAGGGGGTACGAGCAGTACTTC.

This clonotype was counted a few times. This sequence joins TRBV7-2 and TRBJ2-7; 12 positions agree with TRBD2. CDR1 and CDR2 (germline): SGHTA, FQGNSA. V lost 4 bases to trimming and J lost 6 bases; unmatched junction nucleotides: 7. This CDR3 region has 15 residues. The CDR3 region is CASSSTPGLAGEQYF. CDR3 nucleotide sequence: TGTGCCAGCAGCTCTACCCCGGGACTAGCGGGCGAGCAGTACTTC.

The V call is TRBV4-3, the J call TRBJ1-5, with D perhaps TRBD1 (5 bases). Per the germline V gene, CDR1 is LGHNA and CDR2 is YSLEER. With 3 bases removed from V and 7 bases from J, the gap between germline ends came to 16 bases. This CDR3 is 15 amino acids long. The CDR3 sequence is CASSHSRDPNQPQHF. The DNA for the CDR3 is TGCGCCAGCAGCCATTCCCGGGACCCCAACCAGCCCCAGCATTTT.

The rearrangement links TRBV27 to TRBJ2-7; D is ambiguous. The CDR3 extends over 15 amino acids. Germline assignment: CDR1 MNHEY and CDR2 SMNVEV (reference sequence). V lost 7 bases and J lost 1, with 17 bases in between. The CDR3 spells CASTLRDGPSYEQYF. In nucleotides, the CDR3 is TGTGCCAGCACCCTCCGAGACGGCCCGTCCTACGAGCAGTACTTC.

The chain uses TRBV20-1 and TRBJ2-1; D remains ambiguous. Trimming left V 3 bases short and J 6 bases short, with 9 bases between. The germline gives CDR1 DFQATT, CDR2 SNEGSKA (reference sequence). CDR3 length: 12 residues. The CDR3, as DNA: TGCAGTGCTAGGTTCGGGCTCAATGAGCAGTTCTTC. Protein sequence: CSARFGLNEQFF.

The chain recombines TRBV2 with TRBJ2-4, with D possibly matching TRBD1 (6 bases). CDR1 and CDR2 from the germline V gene are SNHLY and FYNNEI. V lost 5 bases, J lost 5 bases, and 13 bases lay in between. The CDR3 extends over 14 amino acids. CDR3 DNA sequence: TGTGCCAGCAGTCTACAGGGTCGGGAAAACATTCAGTACTTC. Amino acid sequence: CASSLQGRENIQYF.

This clonotype showed up just once. The rearrangement joins TRBV27 to TRBJ2-7; 10 positions match TRBD1. The CDR3 extends over 15 amino acids. Trimming took 5 bases from V and 2 from J; bases not matched to a gene: 6. Germline assignment: CDR1 MNHEY and CDR2 SMNVEV (reference sequence). The CDR3 nucleotides are TGTGCCAGCAGTCCCCGGACAGGGGGGACCTACGAGCAGTACTTC. Translating gives CASSPRTGGTYEQYF.

The V gene is TRBV12-3 or TRBV12-4, the J gene TRBJ1-1, with D uncertain. The CDR3 spans 11 residues. V was pared by 4 bases and J by 11 bases, with 11 bases between. The CDR3 DNA is TGTGCCAGCAGTTACATGAATGTGGCTTTCTTT. Translating it yields CASSYMNVAFF.

V usage is TRBV11-2 and J usage is TRBJ2-6; D unresolved. This CDR3 region has 13 residues. With 3 bases removed from V and 2 bases from J, the gap between germline ends came to 2 bases. Germline loops: CDR1 SGHAT, CDR2 FQNNGV. The CDR3 nucleotides are TGTGCCAGCAGCTTTGCTGGGGCCAACGTCCTGACTTTC. Protein product: CASSFAGANVLTF.

The CDR3 DNA sequence: TGTGCCAGCAGCCTTAGTTCCGCGGTGACGCAGTATTTT. The encoded protein is CASSLSSAVTQYF. This chain connects TRBV6-2 or TRBV6-3 to TRBJ2-3; D is ambiguous. This CDR3 is built from 13 residues. In germline, CDR1 is MNHEY, CDR2 SVGEGT. Trimming pared 6 bases from V and 9 bases from J, leaving 16 bases between.

The genes are TRBV7-6 and TRBJ2-2; 7 nucleotides match TRBD2. CDR1 is SGHVS, CDR2 FNYEAQ, per germline. This CDR3 is built from 15 residues. V lost 2 bases and J lost 4; bases outside the gene matches: 4. In DNA, the CDR3 is TGTGCCAGCAGCTTACGAGCGGGGACCACCGGGGAGCTGTTTTTT. This gives the protein CASSLRAGTTGELFF.